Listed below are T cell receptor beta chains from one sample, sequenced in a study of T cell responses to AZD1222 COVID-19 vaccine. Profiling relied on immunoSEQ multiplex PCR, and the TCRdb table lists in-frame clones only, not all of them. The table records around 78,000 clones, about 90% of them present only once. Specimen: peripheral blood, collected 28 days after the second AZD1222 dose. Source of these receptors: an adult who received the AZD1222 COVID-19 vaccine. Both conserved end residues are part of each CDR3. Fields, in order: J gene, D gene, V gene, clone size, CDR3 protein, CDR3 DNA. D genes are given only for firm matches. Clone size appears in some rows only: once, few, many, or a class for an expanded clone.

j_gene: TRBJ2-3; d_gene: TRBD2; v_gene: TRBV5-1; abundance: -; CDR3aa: CASAGGSTDTQYF; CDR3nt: TGCGCCAGTGCGGGGGGGAGCACAGATACGCAGTATTTT
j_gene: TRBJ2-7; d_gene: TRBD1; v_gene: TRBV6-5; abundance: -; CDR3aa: CASTLGTGVYEQYF; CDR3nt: TGTGCCAGCACCCTCGGGACAGGGGTCTACGAGCAGTACTTC
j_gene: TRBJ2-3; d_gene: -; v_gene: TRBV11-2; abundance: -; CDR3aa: CASRNRTGGGLTDTQYF; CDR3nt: TGTGCCAGCAGAAATAGGACAGGCGGGGGGCTTACAGATACGCAGTATTTT
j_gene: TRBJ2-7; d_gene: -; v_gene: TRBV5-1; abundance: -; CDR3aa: CASSVASNYEQYF; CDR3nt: TGCGCCAGCAGCGTCGCGTCAAACTACGAGCAGTACTTC
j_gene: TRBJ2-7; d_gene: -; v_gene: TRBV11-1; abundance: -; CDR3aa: CASSLASHEQYF; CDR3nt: TGTGCCAGCAGCTTAGCTTCTCACGAGCAGTACTTC
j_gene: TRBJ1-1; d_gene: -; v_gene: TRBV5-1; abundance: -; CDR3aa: CASSSSLRGNTEAFF; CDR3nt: TGCGCCAGCAGCTCGTCCTTACGTGGGAACACTGAAGCTTTCTTT
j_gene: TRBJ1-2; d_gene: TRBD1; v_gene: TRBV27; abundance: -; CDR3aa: CASRRDREIIGYTF; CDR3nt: TGTGCCAGCAGACGGGACAGGGAGATCATTGGCTACACCTTC
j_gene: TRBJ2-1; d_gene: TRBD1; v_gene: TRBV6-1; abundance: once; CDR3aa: CASSAPGTGTYNEQFF; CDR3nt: TGTGCCAGCAGTGCGCCCGGGACAGGCACCTACAATGAGCAGTTCTTC
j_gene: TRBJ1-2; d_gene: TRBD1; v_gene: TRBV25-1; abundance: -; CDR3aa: CASSDHTGTGNYGYTF; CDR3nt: TGTGCCAGCAGTGACCACACCGGGACAGGGAACTATGGCTACACCTTC
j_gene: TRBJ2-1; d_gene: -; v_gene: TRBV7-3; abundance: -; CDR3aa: CASSLTGHNEQFF; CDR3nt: TGTGCCAGCAGCTTAACAGGGCACAATGAGCAGTTCTTC
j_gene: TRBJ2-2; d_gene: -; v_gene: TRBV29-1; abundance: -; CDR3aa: CSARIGGAYTGELFF; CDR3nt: TGCAGCGCCCGGATCGGCGGGGCGTACACCGGGGAGCTGTTTTTT
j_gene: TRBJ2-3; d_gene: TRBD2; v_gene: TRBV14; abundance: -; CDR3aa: CASSQVGLAGGDTQYF; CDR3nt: TGTGCCAGCAGCCAAGTGGGACTAGCGGGGGGAGATACGCAGTATTTT
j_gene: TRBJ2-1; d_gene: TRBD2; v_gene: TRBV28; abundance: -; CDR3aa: CASSPAGGGDNNEQFF; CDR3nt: TGTGCCAGCAGCCCAGCAGGCGGGGGTGACAACAATGAGCAGTTCTTC
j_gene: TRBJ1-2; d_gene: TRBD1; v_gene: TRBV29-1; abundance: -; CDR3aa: CSVERGRRYGYTF; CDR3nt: TGCAGCGTGGAAAGGGGGCGCCGTTATGGCTACACCTTC
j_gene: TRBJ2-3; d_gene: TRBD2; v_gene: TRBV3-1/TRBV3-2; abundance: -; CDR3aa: CASSQGLAGAFDTQYF; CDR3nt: TGTGCCAGCAGCCAAGGACTAGCGGGGGCTTTCGATACGCAGTATTTT
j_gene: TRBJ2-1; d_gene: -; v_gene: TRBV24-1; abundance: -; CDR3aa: CATSDLQSNEQFF; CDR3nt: TGTGCCACCAGTGATTTGCAATCGAATGAGCAGTTCTTC
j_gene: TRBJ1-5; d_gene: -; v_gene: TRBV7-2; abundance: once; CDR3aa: CASSIDNNQPQHF; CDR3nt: TGTGCCAGCAGCATCGACAACAATCAGCCCCAGCATTTT
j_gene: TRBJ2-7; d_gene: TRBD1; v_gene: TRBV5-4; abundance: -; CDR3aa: CASSPGQGQYEQYF; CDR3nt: TGTGCCAGCAGCCCCGGACAGGGTCAGTACGAGCAGTACTTC
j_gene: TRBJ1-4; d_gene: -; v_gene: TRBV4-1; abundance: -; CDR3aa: CASSQRQAMNEKLFF; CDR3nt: TGCGCCAGCAGCCAGAGACAGGCTATGAATGAAAAACTGTTTTTT
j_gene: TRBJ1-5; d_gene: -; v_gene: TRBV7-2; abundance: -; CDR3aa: CASSFNTGNQPQHF; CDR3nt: TGTGCCAGCAGCTTTAATACAGGGAATCAGCCCCAGCATTTT
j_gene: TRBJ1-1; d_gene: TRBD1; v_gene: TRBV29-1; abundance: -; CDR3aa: CSPQRQGTTEAFF; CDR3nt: TGCAGCCCGCAAAGACAGGGGACCACTGAAGCTTTCTTT
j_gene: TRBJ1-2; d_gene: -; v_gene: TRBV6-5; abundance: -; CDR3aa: CASTVGGNSLLGYTF; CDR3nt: TGTGCCAGCACTGTGGGAGGTAATTCCCTCCTTGGCTACACCTTC
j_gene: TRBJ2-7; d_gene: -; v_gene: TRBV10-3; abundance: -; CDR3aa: CAIRGSGNLHEQYF; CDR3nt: TGTGCCATCAGAGGGTCAGGGAACCTCCACGAGCAGTACTTC
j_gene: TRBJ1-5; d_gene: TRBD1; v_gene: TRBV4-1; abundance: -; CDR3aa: CASSHVSGQGVGGRSAQHF; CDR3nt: TGCGCCAGCAGCCACGTATCGGGACAGGGGGTCGGTGGGAGAAGCGCCCAGCATTTT
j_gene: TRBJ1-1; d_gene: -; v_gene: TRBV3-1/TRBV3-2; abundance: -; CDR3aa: CASSQVVDTEAFF; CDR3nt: TGTGCCAGCAGCCAAGTAGTGGACACTGAAGCTTTCTTT
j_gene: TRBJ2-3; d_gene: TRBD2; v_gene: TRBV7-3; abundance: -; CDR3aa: CASSSSGAVTDTQYF; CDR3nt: TGTGCCAGCAGCTCTAGCGGGGCGGTCACAGATACGCAGTATTTT
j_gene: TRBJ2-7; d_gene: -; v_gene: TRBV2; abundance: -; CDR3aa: CASSDVFSYEQYF; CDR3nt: TGTGCCAGCAGTGATGTCTTCTCCTACGAGCAGTACTTC
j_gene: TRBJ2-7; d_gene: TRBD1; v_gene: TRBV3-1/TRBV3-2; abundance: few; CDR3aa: CASSLKTGQGSYEQYF; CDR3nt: TGTGCCAGCAGCCTGAAGACGGGACAGGGCTCCTACGAGCAGTACTTC
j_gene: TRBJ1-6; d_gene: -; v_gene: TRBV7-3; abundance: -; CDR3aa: CASSLTSGISSPLHF; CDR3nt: TGTGCCAGCAGCTTAACGTCAGGCATCAGTTCACCCCTCCACTTT
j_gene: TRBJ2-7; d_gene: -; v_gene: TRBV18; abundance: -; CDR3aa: CASSPPSSNEQYF; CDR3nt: TGTGCCAGCTCACCACCTAGCAGTAACGAGCAGTACTTC
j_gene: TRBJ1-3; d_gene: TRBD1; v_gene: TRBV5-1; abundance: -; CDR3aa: CASSSRGRGNTIYF; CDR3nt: TGCGCCAGCAGCTCCAGGGGGAGAGGAAACACCATATATTTT
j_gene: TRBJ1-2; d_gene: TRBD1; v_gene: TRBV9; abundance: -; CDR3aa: CASSSRTGGAYGYTF; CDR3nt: TGTGCCAGCAGCTCCCGGACAGGGGGTGCCTATGGCTACACCTTC
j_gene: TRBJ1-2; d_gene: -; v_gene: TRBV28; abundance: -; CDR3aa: CASSSTLPTHVYRGLGGYTF; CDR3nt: TGTGCCAGCAGTTCCACCTTGCCGACTCATGTATACCGGGGATTGGGTGGCTACACCTTC
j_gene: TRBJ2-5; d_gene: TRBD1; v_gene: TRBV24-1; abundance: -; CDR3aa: CATRGTGQETQYF; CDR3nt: TGTGCCACCAGGGGGACAGGGCAAGAGACCCAGTACTTC
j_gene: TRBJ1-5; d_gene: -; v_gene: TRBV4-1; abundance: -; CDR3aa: CASSRGSSNQPQHF; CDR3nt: TGCGCCAGCAGCCGTGGGTCTAGCAATCAGCCCCAGCATTTT
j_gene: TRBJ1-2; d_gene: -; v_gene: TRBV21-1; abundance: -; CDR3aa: CASTPGGLWLYGYTF; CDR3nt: TGTGCCAGCACCCCGGGGGGCCTTTGGCTCTATGGCTACACCTTC
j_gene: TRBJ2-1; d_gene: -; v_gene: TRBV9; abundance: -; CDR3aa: CASSEGGGTEQFF; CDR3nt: TGTGCCAGCAGCGAGGGAGGAGGTACTGAGCAGTTCTTC
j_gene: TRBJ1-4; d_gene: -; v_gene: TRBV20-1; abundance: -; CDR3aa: CRGGGGEKLFF; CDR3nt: TGCAGGGGTGGAGGGGGTGAAAAACTGTTTTTT
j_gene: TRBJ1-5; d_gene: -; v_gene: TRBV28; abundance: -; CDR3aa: CASSLGLRAGGQPQHF; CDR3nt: TGTGCCAGCAGTTTGGGGCTCAGGGCCGGAGGTCAGCCCCAGCATTTT
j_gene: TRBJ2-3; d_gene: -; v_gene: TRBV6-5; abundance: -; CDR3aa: CATGGGGRDTQYF; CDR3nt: TGTGCCACCGGTGGGGGGGGCCGAGATACGCAGTATTTT
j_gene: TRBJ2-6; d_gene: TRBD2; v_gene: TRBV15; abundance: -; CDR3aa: CATRRGILNPGANVLTF; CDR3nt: TGTGCCACCAGGCGGGGGATACTTAACCCTGGGGCCAACGTCCTGACTTTC
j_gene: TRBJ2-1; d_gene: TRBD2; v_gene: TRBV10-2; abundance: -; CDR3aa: CASSESKGLGPKYNEQFF; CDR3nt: TGCGCCAGCAGTGAGTCGAAGGGACTAGGGCCTAAATACAATGAGCAGTTCTTC
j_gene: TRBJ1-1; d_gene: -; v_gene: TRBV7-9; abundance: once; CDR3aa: CASSHPGGRVNTEAFF; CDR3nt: TGTGCCAGCAGTCACCCGGGGGGGAGGGTGAACACTGAAGCTTTCTTT
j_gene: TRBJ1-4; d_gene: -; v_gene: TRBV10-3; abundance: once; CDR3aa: CASNDGGAREKLFF; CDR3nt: TGTGCCTCGAATGACGGAGGGGCGCGGGAAAAACTGTTTTTT
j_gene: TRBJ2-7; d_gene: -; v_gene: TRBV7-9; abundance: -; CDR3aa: CASSLPGHPDYEQYF; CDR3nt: TGTGCCAGCAGCCTCCCGGGACACCCGGACTACGAGCAGTACTTC
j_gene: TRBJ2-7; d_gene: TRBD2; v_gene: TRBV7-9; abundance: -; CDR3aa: CASSLEVGGTYEQYF; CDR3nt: TGTGCCAGCAGTCTAGAGGTCGGGGGGACCTACGAGCAGTACTTC